The sequence of this T cell receptor beta chain was determined in a study of T cell repertoires in cytomegalovirus infection. Study as a whole: Evidence of both CMV infection and a matching HLA type came from public TCR beta signatures.

Ten or more counts support this clonotype. Antigen unknown. Study-wide points: There were HLA-C-restricted CMV-specific TCR beta clonotypes dominating the ex vivo response.

TCRdb independently ran MiXCR on the reads; one entry per CDR3 protein. The repertoire holds about 900,000 distinct CDR3 sequences, with around 32% as singletons. The CDR3 length is 15 residues. V was shortened by 0 bases and J by 5 bases, with 11 bases between the two germline ends. CDR1 is SGHVS and CDR2 is FNYEAQ in the germline V gene. This receptor was obtained from a human donor in good health (CMV status not recorded). Some clones in this sample may be carry-over from other donors' samples. J is TRBJ1-5 and V is TRBV7-6; TRBD1 is a possible D gene (6 bases). The sample was cultured CD8+ T cells from PBMCs, taken from culture after CMV antigen stimulation. As DNA, the CDR3 is TGTGCCAGCAGCTTAGCCGACAGGAGAGATCAGCCCCAGCATTTT. It codes for CASSLADRRDQPQHF. The full variable domain, in which reference TRBV7-6 and TRBJ1-5 provide the parts outside the CDR3, is GAGVSQSPRYKVTKRGQDVALRCDPISGHVSLYWYRQALGQGPEFLTYFNYEAQQDKSGLPNDRFSAERPEGSISTLTIQRTEQRDSAMYRCASSLADRRDQPQHFGDGTRLSIL.